The TCR beta chain under discussion was sequenced for a study of identical twins. Broader study findings: While abundant cord blood beta clonotypes carried fewer insertions, memory repertoires showed no such pattern.

After removal of 5 bases from V and 6 bases from J, the junction contained 13 bases not matched to a gene. The CDR3 has 15 residues. CDR1 and CDR2 (germline): MNHEY, SMNVEV (reference sequence). TCRdb independently ran MiXCR on the 5' RACE reads; one entry per CDR3 protein. Among some 570,000 distinct CDR3 sequences, around 24% were seen once, and the ten largest hold roughly 0.5%. A word on this clonotype: The antigen remains unidentified.

This sample also appeared in a second study, on yellow fever vaccine responses in identical twins.

Sequencing used CD4+ T cells sorted from blood. This sequence originates from a woman aged 18-29 years in good health. This chain joins TRBV27 and TRBJ2-7; 7 bases fit TRBD1. The CDR3 region is CASSKGTVREGEQYF. The CDR3 bases are TGTGCCAGCAGTAAGGGGACAGTCAGGGAAGGCGAGCAGTACTTC.